This T cell receptor (beta chain) was documented in a study of CXCR3-negative and CXCR3-positive naive CD8 T cells. The CDR3 totals 15 residues. Looked up from germline, CDR1 is SGHAT and CDR2 is FQNNGV. Turning to this clonotype: The antigen is undetermined.

Whole-study results and caveats: Naive cells used TRBV-TRBJ genes in much the same way whether CXCR3-negative or CXCR3-positive; memory cells did not. CXCR3-positive naive cells carried more hydrophobic TRB CDR3s than CXCR3-negative ones.

Each TRB cDNA library was prepared by 5' RACE (with UMI labels). Following a re-call of the 5' RACE reads, TCRdb has one entry per CDR3 protein and lacks DNA. Recorded for this sample: about 6,200 distinct CDR3 sequences. The sequence was collected from a human donor in good health. Some clones in this sample may be carry-over from other donors' samples. The sample taken for sequencing was naive CXCR3+ CD8+ T cells from blood. Subset here: CD45RO-CCR7+CD27+CD95- naive CD8+ T cells expressing CXCR3 (TNR3+). V usage is TRBV11-2 and J usage is TRBJ1-1. This CDR3 is CASSSLLRLNTEAFF.